The 23 T cell receptor beta chains given below trace back to one sample, sequenced in a study of tumor-infiltrating lymphocytes in primary liver carcinoma. It was unsorted whole blood that yielded blood RNA, and germline DNA was also extracted. A constant-region primer primed TCR beta cDNA synthesis from roughly 500 ng of total RNA. Employing slightly modified ARM-PCR, three nested multiplex PCR rounds were run, and these gave rise to the TCR beta libraries. Both of the initial two PCR rounds ran for approximately 11 cycles and employed TRBV1-TRBV30 forward primers alongside a C-beta reverse primer. TCRdb ran MiXCR on the multiplex PCR reads and lists one entry per CDR3 protein. The sample shows 150,000 to 200,000 distinct CDR3 sequences, less than 65% of them seen only once. The sequenced material came from peripheral blood. These TCRs come from a woman aged 55-70 years with primary liver carcinoma and hepatitis B virus infection.

The chain employs TRBV11-2 and TRBJ2-3; D gene unclear. Trimming stripped 2 bases from V and 3 bases from J, with 6 bases between. Germline V gene lookup returns CDR1 SGHAT and CDR2 FQNNGV. This CDR3 contains 13 residues. CDR3 sequence reads: CASSLWSTDTQYF. The CDR3 region has the DNA TGTGCCAGCAGCTTATGGTCAACAGATACGCAGTATTTT.

As regards this clonotype: This may come from a read error, since a much larger clone is one base off. The conserved phenylalanine or tryptophan normally closing the CDR3 is absent here, so this likely arose from a read error. The chain couples TRBV6-6 to TRBJ2-1, with D unresolved. V lost 7 bases and J 10 bases, leaving 11 bases between the germline ends. From germline, CDR1 is MNHNY and CDR2 SVGAGI (reference sequence). This CDR3 has 11 residues. This chain's CDR3 is CASTHAAEQFS. For the CDR3, the DNA is TGTGCCAGCACTCACGCAGCGGAGCAGTTCTCC.

As regards this clonotype: The junction departs from germline at one end; a sequencing error may be responsible. The J gene is TRBJ2-2, the V gene TRBV6-5; 9 nucleotides match TRBD2. The CDR3 sequence is 16 residues long. Germline CDR1 reads MNHEY; CDR2 reads SVGAGI. The CDR3 DNA reads as TGTACCAGCAGTCAGTCGCTAGCGGGACTTACCGGGGAGCTATTTTTT. Its protein is CTSSQSLAGLTGELFF.

As for this clonotype: One end of the junction varies from germline; a read error may be responsible. The chain employs TRBV11-2 and TRBJ2-2; D uncertain. Germline V gene data show CDR1 as SGHAT and CDR2 as FQNNGV. The CDR3 totals 12 residues. CDR3 coding DNA: TGTGCCAACAGCCACCACACCGGGGAGCTGTTTTTT. This translates into CANSHHTGELFF.

Concerning this clonotype: This may be a read error, as it is one base from a much larger clone. This likely comes from a read error, as the CDR3 has no conserved phenylalanine or tryptophan at its end. The rearrangement joins TRBV6-1 to TRBJ2-7, with D tentatively TRBD1 (6 bases). Germline CDR1 and CDR2: MNHNS and SASEGT. This CDR3 region has 14 residues. The V and J ends lost 6 bases and 4 bases respectively, with 16 bases between them. The CDR3 region has the DNA TGTGCCAGCAGCTCCACAGGGATCCTGTACGAGCAGTACTAC. Its translation: CASSSTGILYEQYY.

The rearrangement uses TRBV11-1 and TRBJ2-7; D uncertain. Deletions cut 2 bases from V and 0 bases from J, with 8 bases between. The germline gives CDR1 SGHAT, CDR2 FQDESV (reference sequence). CDR3 length: 14 amino acids. The CDR3 sequence: CASSLSRLSYEQYF. The CDR3 nucleotides are TGTGCCAGCAGCTTATCCCGCCTCTCCTACGAGCAGTACTTC.

A word on this clonotype: One end of the junction varies from germline; a read error may be responsible. Here the CDR3 DNA reads TGTACCAGCAGCTTAGATTGGGTCAGTCTAGCATGTCCCTACGAGCAGTACTTC. This encodes CTSSLDWVSLACPYEQYF. V and J are TRBV11-2 and TRBJ2-7; TRBD2 is a possible D gene (5 bases). Germline CDR1 SGHAT, CDR2 FQNNGV. This CDR3 is 18 amino acids long.

This chain uses TRBV12-3 or TRBV12-4 with TRBJ2-1, with D hard to call. The V and J ends lost 1 base and 6 bases respectively, with 13 bases between them. The CDR3 covers 15 residues. The CDR3 DNA reads TGTGCCAGCAGTTTAGGTCTGAGCTCTTGCAATGAGCAGTTCTTC. Translating gives CASSLGLSSCNEQFF.

This chain connects TRBV5-1 to TRBJ2-7, with D unresolved. Trimming pared 4 bases from V and 6 bases from J, leaving 20 bases between. Germline CDR1 reads SGHRS; CDR2 reads YFSETQ. The CDR3 sequence is 15 residues long. The CDR3 spells CASSRPAGMGSEQYF. CDR3 sequence (DNA): TGCGCCAGCAGCCGCCCTGCTGGCATGGGGTCCGAGCAGTACTTC.

The genes are TRBV5-1 and TRBJ1-1; D gene uncertain. This CDR3 has 13 amino acids. CDR1 and CDR2 (germline): SGHRS, YFSETQ. Trimming left V 0 bases short and J 10 bases short, with 13 bases between. CDR3 in amino acids: CASSLGENTRAFF. The CDR3 bases are TGCGCCAGCAGCTTGGGGGAGAACACTAGAGCTTTCTTT.

Many counts were recorded for this clonotype. The rearrangement uses TRBV10-2 and TRBJ2-1; no definite D call. V was cut by 8 bases and J by 4 bases, with 9 bases left in between. CDR3 length: 12 amino acids. The V gene's germline CDR1 is WSHSY and CDR2 SAAADI. The CDR3 nucleotides read TGCGCCAGCTATCGTTCTTACAATGAGCAGTTCTTC. Protein sequence: CASYRSYNEQFF.

Comments on this clonotype: The junction differs from germline at one of its ends, possibly a read error. The CDR3 coding sequence is TGTACCAGCAGTTCCCCTAGCGGGAGGACAGGCAATGAGCAGTTCTTC. Residues: CTSSSPSGRTGNEQFF. The chain couples TRBV6-5 to TRBJ2-1; the match to TRBD2 covers 11 bases. The CDR3 has 16 residues. CDR1 is MNHEY, CDR2 SVGAGI, per germline.

As concerns this clonotype: The final CDR3 position lacks the conserved phenylalanine or tryptophan, pointing to a likely read error. The chain uses TRBV29-1 and TRBJ1-2; TRBD1 might be the D (6 bases). Deletions cut 2 bases from V and 8 bases from J, with 15 bases between. Germline lookup yields CDR1 SQVTM and CDR2 ANQGSEA. This CDR3 is built from 13 residues. The CDR3 protein is CSVEWQGRYGYTI. The DNA for the CDR3 is TGCAGCGTTGAATGGCAGGGGCGTTACGGCTACACCATC.

This clonotype occurred a few times. The V call is TRBV30, the J call TRBJ1-2, with 8 nucleotides matching TRBD1. Unmatched junction bases numbered 5, after V lost 2 bases and J lost 9 bases. The CDR3 runs 12 residues. Germline V gene sequence: CDR1 GTSNPN, CDR2 SVGIG (reference sequence). In DNA form, the CDR3 reads TGTGCCTGGAGTTCAAACAGGGGGAGCTACACCTTC. Its translation is CAWSSNRGSYTF.

For this clonotype: One junction end disagrees with the germline gene, perhaps due to a read error. The chain employs TRBV11-2 and TRBJ1-4; D uncertain. The CDR3 is 13 amino acids. CDR1 and CDR2 (germline): SGHAT, FQNNGV. This chain's CDR3 is CASSLGSNEKVFF. CDR3 DNA: TGTGCCAGCAGCTTAGGTTCGAATGAAAAAGTGTTTTTT.

With respect to this clonotype: One base away lies a much larger clone, so this may be a sequencing read error. V and J are TRBV4-1 and TRBJ2-7, with 8 nucleotides matching TRBD2. The germline V gene encodes CDR1 MGHRA and CDR2 YSYEKL. The CDR3 contains 15 residues. The CDR3 loop is CTSSPPERERYEQYF. CDR3 nucleotides: TGCACCAGCAGCCCCCCCGAGCGGGAGCGCTACGAGCAGTACTTC.

In the case of this clonotype: One base away lies a much larger clone, so this may be a sequencing read error. The rearrangement uses TRBV7-8 and TRBJ1-4, with D perhaps TRBD1 (6 bases). This CDR3 is built from 14 residues. Per germline, CDR1 SGHVS and CDR2 FQNEAQ. DNA for the CDR3: TGTGTCAGCAGCTTAGAGGGGGGTCTTGAAAAACTGTTTTTT. Residues: CVSSLEGGLEKLFF. Variable domain in full (rest from reference TRBV7-8 and TRBJ1-4): GAGVSQSPRYKVAKRGQDVALRCDPISGHVSLFWYQQALGQGPEFLTYFQNEAQLDKSGLPSDRFFAERPEGSVSTLKIQRTQQEDSAVYLCVSSLEGGLEKLFFGSGTQLSVL.

This clonotype was detected ten times or more. This sequence joins TRBV4-1 and TRBJ2-3; D unclear. Trimming removed 0 bases from V and 2 bases from J, with 6 bases in between. This CDR3 has 14 amino acids. Looked up from germline, CDR1 is MGHRA and CDR2 is YSYEKL. Here the CDR3 reads CASSQDPDTDTQYF. The DNA for the CDR3 is TGCGCCAGCAGCCAAGATCCGGACACAGATACGCAGTATTTT.

The chain carries TRBV5-1 and TRBJ2-3; TRBD2 matches 7 bases. The V gene's germline CDR1 is SGHRS and CDR2 YFSETQ. The CDR3 extends over 15 amino acids. V lost 4 bases, J lost 2 bases, and 7 bases stayed unmatched. The CDR3 is CASSKGLTNTDTQYF. The CDR3 DNA reads as TGCGCCAGCAGCAAGGGACTAACTAACACAGATACGCAGTATTTT.

The chain combines TRBV30 with TRBJ1-2; D unclear. The V gene's germline CDR1 is GTSNPN and CDR2 SVGIG (reference sequence). CDR3 length equals 15 residues. The ends were cut back, 2 bases at V and 4 bases at J, with 17 bases in the middle. The CDR3 protein is CAWSSRARVAYGYTF. For the CDR3, the DNA is TGTGCCTGGAGTTCCCGGGCGAGGGTTGCCTATGGCTACACCTTC.

A word on this clonotype: This may stem from a read error, because a much larger clone lies one nucleotide away. This chain links TRBV12-3 or TRBV12-4 with TRBJ2-3; 10 nucleotides agree with TRBD1. The CDR3 totals 16 residues. The CDR3: CASSDDRGRGTDRQYF. In DNA form, the CDR3 reads TGTGCCAGCAGTGATGACAGGGGGCGAGGCACAGATAGGCAGTATTTT.

This clonotype was detected only once. The chain combines TRBV6-1 with TRBJ2-7, with 10 bases that match TRBD1. Per the germline V gene, CDR1 is MNHNS and CDR2 is SASEGT. There are 17 residues in the CDR3. V lost 4 bases to trimming and J lost 0 bases; unmatched junction nucleotides: 9. CDR3 amino acids: CASSVGGTGDFSYEQYF. DNA for the CDR3: TGTGCCAGCAGTGTTGGCGGGACAGGGGACTTCTCCTACGAGCAGTACTTC.

This clonotype has only one observation. The gene calls are TRBV6-5 and TRBJ1-4; D is ambiguous. V gave up 2 bases and J gave up 8 bases, with 18 bases separating them. The germline CDR1 and CDR2 sequences are MNHEY and SVGAGI. The CDR3 totals 16 residues. The CDR3 protein is CASSYTIRRAREKLFF. CDR3 nucleotides: TGTGCCAGCAGTTACACGATCCGGAGGGCAAGGGAAAAACTGTTTTTT.